What follows are 8 T cell receptor beta chains derived from one specimen sequenced in a study of radiotherapy plus CTLA-4 blockade in lung cancer. TCRdb's copy holds only in-frame clones and misses some; the assay was immunoSEQ multiplex PCR. This sample has about 60,000 clones, with around 69% found just once. Sequences were derived from peripheral blood, sampled from a patient treated with radiotherapy plus ipilimumab. The receptor source for this set is a human donor with non-small cell lung cancer who had a complete response to radiotherapy plus ipilimumab.

This rearrangement joins TRBV18 to TRBJ1-6; 7 positions match TRBD1. The junction had 8 bases not matched to a gene; V was cut back by 3 bases and J by 9 bases. The CDR3 is made up of 15 amino acids. CDR1 KGHSH and CDR2 LQKENI come from the germline V gene. The CDR3 region is CASSPNPGQSSPLHF. The CDR3 DNA sequence: TGTGCCAGCTCACCCAACCCGGGACAGAGTTCACCCCTCCACTTT.

The chain employs TRBV7-6 and TRBJ2-5; 13 bases line up with TRBD2. Trimming removed 8 bases from V and 6 bases from J; junction bases left unmatched: 6. The germline V gene encodes CDR1 SGHVS and CDR2 FNYEAQ. The CDR3 contains 14 residues. The CDR3 nucleotides are TGTGCCAGCGAGAAGACTAGCGGGGGGAAGACCCAGTACTTC. This codes for CASEKTSGGKTQYF.

Concerning this clone itself: Other DNA sequences in the same sample also yield this CDR3. The chain uses TRBV6-1 and TRBJ2-7; 8 nucleotides agree with TRBD2. This CDR3 spans 13 amino acids. Germline V CDR1 and CDR2: MNHNS, SASEGT. With V trimmed by 6 bases and J by 4 bases, 5 bases remained unmatched. The CDR3 nucleotides are TGTGCCAGCAGGGGTCGGGGGGGATACGAGCAGTACTTC. It encodes CASRGRGGYEQYF.

The CDR3 loop is CAWSRTNSNQPQHF. CDR3 nucleotide sequence: TGTGCCTGGAGTCGGACTAATAGCAATCAGCCCCAGCATTTT. The chain uses TRBV30 and TRBJ1-5; the D is unclear. This CDR3 is 14 amino acids long. The germline V and J ends were trimmed by 2 bases and 0 bases, with 8 bases remaining between them. The germline V gene encodes CDR1 GTSNPN and CDR2 SVGIG (reference sequence).

The V call is TRBV6-6, the J call TRBJ2-1; tentatively, D is TRBD2 (6 bases). Germline V gene lookup returns CDR1 MNHNY and CDR2 SVGAGI (reference sequence). This CDR3 has 15 residues. V lost 2 bases to trimming and J lost 4 bases, with 12 bases between them. In nucleotides, the CDR3 is TGTGCCAGCAGTTACAAGGCGGGGATTTACAATGAGCAGTTCTTC. This encodes CASSYKAGIYNEQFF.

The genes are TRBV27 and TRBJ2-3; the D gene is possibly TRBD2 (6 bases). Germline V gives CDR1 MNHEY, CDR2 SMNVEV (reference sequence). The CDR3 is 16 residues long. V was pared by 5 bases and J by 0 bases, with 15 bases between. The CDR3 reads CASSRSTGLSTDTQYF. The CDR3 nucleotides read TGTGCCAGCAGTCGCTCCACGGGACTCAGCACAGATACGCAGTATTTT.

This rearrangement joins TRBV29-1 to TRBJ1-1; 8 bases line up with TRBD1. CDR3 length equals 13 residues. Germline CDR1 is SQVTM and CDR2 is ANQGSEA. V was clipped by 4 bases and J by 5 bases; unmatched bases: 6. CDR3 sequence reads: CSVVTGGYTEAFF. CDR3 in DNA: TGCAGCGTTGTTACAGGGGGTTATACTGAAGCTTTCTTT.

This clone came up a few times. V gene TRBV7-8 combines with J gene TRBJ1-1; 7 nucleotides align to TRBD1. The CDR3 extends over 13 amino acids. Germline lookup yields CDR1 SGHVS and CDR2 FQNEAQ. V lost 2 bases, J lost 5 bases, and 2 bases stayed unmatched. The CDR3: CASSLHRGTEAFF. The DNA for the CDR3 is TGTGCCAGCAGCTTACACAGGGGAACTGAAGCTTTCTTT.